This entry lists 24 T cell receptor beta chains sequenced from one sample in a study of blood T cell repertoires in COVID-19. The protocol was immunoSEQ multiplex PCR, while the TCRdb copy is restricted to in-frame clones and leaves out a portion. Of about 210,000 clones listed, 88% were seen once; the top ten hold roughly 0.7%. Sample: peripheral blood. The receptor source for this set is a man aged 35 to 55 with acute or convalescent COVID-19.

The chain carries TRBV3-1 (or the pseudogene TRBV3-2) and TRBJ1-4, with D perhaps matching TRBD1 (5 bases). Deletions cut 0 bases from V and 6 bases from J, with 14 bases between. Per the germline V gene, CDR1 is LGHDT and CDR2 is YNNKEL (reference sequence). The CDR3 sequence is 16 residues long. As DNA, the CDR3 is TGTGCCAGCAGCCAAGATGGGGCACTCCCCCATGAAAAACTGTTTTTT. Residues: CASSQDGALPHEKLFF.

The rearrangement joins TRBV19 to TRBJ1-1; TRBD1 aligns across 10 bases. The CDR3 is 19 residues long. The V gene's germline CDR1 is LNHDA and CDR2 SQIVND (reference sequence). Trimming took 3 bases from V and 1 from J; bases not matched to a gene: 14. This CDR3 is CASSMPHRGGQGRNTEAFF. The DNA for the CDR3 is TGTGCCAGTAGTATGCCCCACAGAGGGGGACAGGGGAGGAACACTGAAGCTTTCTTT.

This chain joins TRBV3-1 (or the pseudogene TRBV3-2) and TRBJ2-3; D remains ambiguous. The CDR3 is made up of 16 amino acids. Germline loops: CDR1 LGHDT, CDR2 YNNKEL (reference sequence). Deletions cut 1 base from V and 1 base from J, with 12 bases between. For the CDR3, the DNA is TGTGCCAGCAGCCAAGGCTACGGGTCTGGCACAGATACGCAGTATTTT. It encodes CASSQGYGSGTDTQYF.

This CDR3 is CASSPLGAAYEQYF. Written as DNA, the CDR3 is TGTGCCAGCTCACCACTGGGGGCCGCCTACGAGCAGTACTTC. The rearrangement links TRBV18 to TRBJ2-7; the D gene is possibly TRBD1 (6 bases). CDR3 size: 14 residues. Germline assignment: CDR1 KGHSH and CDR2 LQKENI. V lost 1 base and J 2 bases, leaving 9 bases between the germline ends.

J is TRBJ1-2 and V is TRBV7-9; TRBD1 matches 11 bases. CDR1 SEHNR and CDR2 FQNEAQ come from the germline V gene (reference sequence). The length of the CDR3 is 15 residues. The J segment lost 8 bases and the V segment lost 3 bases, leaving 8 bases of the junction unmatched. The CDR3 DNA is TGTGCCAGCAGCTTCCCCGGACAGGGGGCCCGGGGCTACACCTTC. It translates to CASSFPGQGARGYTF.

The chain links TRBV4-1 to TRBJ2-7; D remains unclear. Germline assignment: CDR1 MGHRA and CDR2 YSYEKL. Between the trimmed V and J ends, which lost 2 bases and 2 bases, there was a span of 10 bases. The length of the CDR3 is 14 residues. CDR3 in DNA: TGCGCCAGCAGCCAAACGGTGTCGACCTACGAGCAGTACTTC. Translating gives CASSQTVSTYEQYF.

The V and J genes are TRBV5-6 and TRBJ2-7; maybe TRBD1 (5 bases). This CDR3 is built from 14 residues. The germline V and J ends were trimmed by 4 bases and 5 bases, with 16 bases remaining between them. Per germline, CDR1 SGHDT and CDR2 YYEEEE. Here the CDR3 reads CASSLGLNKHEQYF. CDR3 nucleotides: TGTGCCAGCAGCCTGGGGCTTAATAAACACGAGCAGTACTTC.

The genes are TRBV5-1 and TRBJ2-5; D is possibly TRBD1 (5 bases). Trimming pared 3 bases from V and 1 base from J, leaving 10 bases between. The germline V gene has CDR1 SGHRS and CDR2 YFSETQ. CDR3 length: 14 amino acids. CDR3 protein: CASSSSGPQETQYF. The DNA of the CDR3 is TGCGCCAGCAGCTCGTCAGGGCCCCAAGAGACCCAGTACTTC.

CDR3 loop: CASSSDRVGSPLHF. The CDR3 nucleotides are TGTGCCAGCAGCTCGGACAGGGTCGGGTCACCCCTCCACTTT. The chain is built from TRBV7-3 and TRBJ1-6; 8 positions match TRBD1. The germline V gene has CDR1 SGHTA and CDR2 FQGTGA. V lost 4 bases to trimming and J lost 10 bases; unmatched junction nucleotides: 6. CDR3 size: 14 residues.

This clone occurred once. The chain recombines TRBV28 with TRBJ2-2; 13 bases line up with TRBD2. V shed 5 bases, J shed 1 base, and the junction held 4 bases outside the gene matches. Germline V gene data show CDR1 as MDHEN and CDR2 as SYDVKM. The CDR3 is 17 amino acids. The CDR3 loop reads CASSPRLAGGNTGELFF. In DNA form, the CDR3 reads TGTGCCAGCAGTCCCCGACTAGCGGGAGGGAACACCGGGGAGCTGTTTTTT.

This clone has just a few counts. The V gene is TRBV6-5, the J gene TRBJ1-6; D is unresolved. Germline assignment: CDR1 MNHEY and CDR2 SVGAGI. The CDR3 has 16 amino acids. V gave up 0 bases and J gave up 0 bases, with 6 bases separating them. The CDR3 reads CASSYSTSSYNSPLHF. In DNA, the CDR3 is TGTGCCAGCAGTTACTCTACTAGCTCCTATAATTCACCCCTCCACTTT.

The chain uses TRBV28 and TRBJ2-1; 15 positions agree with TRBD2. CDR1 and CDR2 from the germline V gene are MDHEN and SYDVKM. V dropped 5 bases and J dropped 15; count of bases not matched to a gene: 5. The CDR3 extends over 13 amino acids. The CDR3 nucleotides are TGTGCCAGCAGTCAAGGGACTAGCGGGAGGCCGTTCTTC. Translated, it gives CASSQGTSGRPFF.

The rearrangement uses TRBV6-6 and TRBJ1-1; 9 bases are a match to TRBD1. V lost 2 bases and J lost 4; bases outside the gene matches: 8. The CDR3 consists of 16 residues. Germline V lookup: CDR1 MNHNY, CDR2 SVGAGI (reference sequence). Here the CDR3 reads CASSYRADRGLTEAFF. In DNA form, the CDR3 reads TGTGCCAGCAGTTACCGCGCGGACAGGGGTCTCACTGAAGCTTTCTTT.

This clone was seen only a few times. The chain joins TRBV6-5 to TRBJ1-2; 7 bases are a match to TRBD1. V lost 6 bases to trimming and J lost 3 bases; unmatched junction nucleotides: 7. The V gene's germline CDR1 is MNHEY and CDR2 SVGAGI. CDR3 size: 14 residues. CDR3 amino acids: CASRGTAKDYGYTF. CDR3 coding DNA: TGTGCCAGCAGGGGGACAGCAAAAGACTATGGCTACACCTTC.

This clone was seen a handful of times. The chain has TRBV2 and TRBJ2-6; perhaps TRBD2 as D (6 bases). The V and J ends lost 6 bases and 7 bases respectively, with 25 bases between them. The CDR3 contains 18 residues. CDR1 and CDR2 from the germline V gene are SNHLY and FYNNEI. In nucleotides, the CDR3 is TGTGCCAGCAGCGGACCGGGTGGGGGACTTCGGGTCGCCAACGTCCTGACTTTC. Its protein product is CASSGPGGGLRVANVLTF.

The chain couples TRBV21-1 to TRBJ1-2; the table calls TRBD1, which could not be checked here. TRBV21-1 is a known pseudogene. CDR3 length equals 17 residues. CDR3 residues: CASTYNGRDRGSLGYTF. CDR3 sequence (DNA): TGTGCCAGCACCTACAACGGCCGGGACAGGGGGAGTCTTGGCTACACCTTC.

The V gene is TRBV19, the J gene TRBJ1-4; 9 positions agree with TRBD1. CDR3 length: 14 residues. Germline V gives CDR1 LNHDA, CDR2 SQIVND (reference sequence). Trimming at V came to 3 bases and at J to 8 bases, leaving 4 bases not matched to a gene. The CDR3 coding sequence is TGTGCCAGTAGTATGGACAGGGGATACGAAAAACTGTTTTTT. Protein product: CASSMDRGYEKLFF.

This rearrangement joins TRBV10-3 to TRBJ1-5, with 12 bases fitting TRBD1. This CDR3 spans 14 amino acids. V shed 8 bases and J 6 bases; nucleotides not matched to a gene: 5. Germline CDR1 is ENHRY and CDR2 is SYGVKD. The CDR3 spells CAIGGTGGSQPQHF. In DNA form, the CDR3 reads TGTGCCATCGGAGGGACAGGGGGCAGTCAGCCCCAGCATTTT.

This clone has a handful of counts. The chain recombines TRBV2 with TRBJ1-1; 7 bases map to TRBD1. The germline CDR1 and CDR2 sequences are SNHLY and FYNNEI. V shed 6 bases and J 2 bases; nucleotides not matched to a gene: 3. There are 13 residues in the CDR3. CDR3 DNA sequence: TGTGCCAGCAGAACAGGGGTCAACACTGAAGCTTTCTTT. Protein: CASRTGVNTEAFF. Full variable domain (outside the CDR3, taken from reference TRBV2 and TRBJ1-1): EPEVTQTPSHQVTQMGQEVILRCVPISNHLYFYWYRQILGQKVEFLVSFYNNEISEKSEIFDDQFSVERPDGSNFTLKIRSTKLEDSAMYFCASRTGVNTEAFFGQGTRLTVV.

The genes are TRBV5-4 and TRBJ1-1, with D uncertain. CDR1 is SGHNT and CDR2 is YYREEE in the germline V gene (reference sequence). Trimming removed 4 bases from V and 5 bases from J, with 9 bases in between. This CDR3 has 12 residues. The CDR3 protein is CASSPSVTEAFF. The CDR3 bases are TGTGCCAGCAGCCCCTCCGTAACTGAAGCTTTCTTT.

The chain employs TRBV5-1 and TRBJ1-1, with TRBD1 matching 8 bases. Germline CDR1 is SGHRS and CDR2 is YFSETQ. The CDR3 is 18 amino acids. Trimming cost V 0 bases and J 0 bases; bases outside gene matches: 10. The CDR3, as DNA: TGCGCCAGCAGCTTGGCTCCGACAGGGGAGGCCATGAACACTGAAGCTTTCTTT. Translated, it gives CASSLAPTGEAMNTEAFF.

The rearrangement links TRBV4-1 to TRBJ2-5; D call uncertain. CDR1 is MGHRA, CDR2 YSYEKL, per germline. This CDR3 has 14 residues. Between the trimmed V and J ends, which lost 2 bases and 3 bases, there was a span of 10 bases. CDR3 protein: CASSQLSSEETQYF. In DNA form, the CDR3 reads TGCGCCAGCAGCCAATTGTCGAGCGAAGAGACCCAGTACTTC.

The chain combines TRBV7-3 with TRBJ1-6; no clear D. The V gene's germline CDR1 is SGHTA and CDR2 FQGTGA. V lost 4 bases and J 4 bases, leaving 8 bases between the germline ends. This CDR3 comprises 14 residues. CDR3 residues: CASSSRLYNSPLHF. The CDR3 bases are TGTGCCAGCAGCTCCAGGTTGTATAATTCACCCCTCCACTTT.

The chain is built from TRBV28 and TRBJ2-3, with D perhaps matching TRBD1 (5 bases). Germline-derived CDR1 and CDR2 are MDHEN and SYDVKM. V was shortened by 3 bases and J by 0 bases, with 10 bases between the two germline ends. This CDR3 contains 15 residues. Here the CDR3 DNA reads TGTGCCAGCAGTTTTCAGGGAAGGAGCACAGATACGCAGTATTTT. As protein: CASSFQGRSTDTQYF.